The 29 T cell receptor beta chains in this list originate from one sample, sequenced in a study of blood T cell repertoires in COVID-19. Repertoires were generated with immunoSEQ multiplex PCR, while TCRdb's copy carries only in-frame clones and drops some. The sample yields 130,000 to 150,000 clones, approximately 80% seen once. The sequenced sample consisted of peripheral blood. These TCRs come from a woman between 45 and 60 years old in a cohort sampled during active or convalescent COVID-19.

The rearrangement links TRBV2 to TRBJ1-2; D is uncertain. Trimming took off 1 base at V and 3 bases at J, with 9 bases between the two ends. This CDR3 has 14 residues. From germline, CDR1 is SNHLY and CDR2 FYNNEI. CDR3 in amino acids: CASSEGLEDYGYTF. The CDR3 coding sequence is TGTGCCAGCAGTGAAGGACTTGAGGACTATGGCTACACCTTC.

The chain employs TRBV10-3 and TRBJ1-5; weak D call: TRBD1 (6 bases). The length of the CDR3 is 15 residues. V gave up 0 bases and J gave up 7 bases, with 13 bases separating them. The V gene's germline CDR1 is ENHRY and CDR2 SYGVKD. The CDR3 DNA reads TGTGCCATCAGTGAGTCGCAGGGGCAGGGGCAGCCCCAGCATTTT. It is translated as CAISESQGQGQPQHF.

A few counts support this clone. The V and J genes are TRBV5-4 and TRBJ1-2; D perhaps matches TRBD1 (5 bases). Germline V lookup: CDR1 SGHNT, CDR2 YYREEE (reference sequence). The CDR3 runs to 18 residues. The germline V and J ends were trimmed by 1 base and 3 bases, with 22 bases remaining between them. DNA for the CDR3: TGTGCCAGCAGCTTGAATACCCGCAGGCCCGGGGGGTACTATGGCTACACCTTC. Its translation is CASSLNTRRPGGYYGYTF.

Here the CDR3 reads CAWSVAGQPQHF. In DNA, the CDR3 is TGTGCCTGGAGTGTTGCAGGTCAGCCCCAGCATTTT. The rearrangement links TRBV30 to TRBJ1-5; D gene unclear. The ends were cut back, 0 bases at V and 6 bases at J, with 6 bases in the middle. The CDR3 contains 12 residues. Per the germline V gene, CDR1 is GTSNPN and CDR2 is SVGIG (reference sequence).

This chain joins TRBV12-3 or TRBV12-4 and TRBJ2-7, with 9 bases lining up with TRBD1. J lost 2 bases, V lost 6 bases, and 2 bases had no gene match. The CDR3 length is 13 residues. The CDR3, as DNA: TGTGCCAGCAGCCGGACAGGGGCCTACGAGCAGTACTTC. Translation: CASSRTGAYEQYF.

This clone was seen once. The rearrangement links TRBV4-1 to TRBJ1-4; 7 nucleotides align to TRBD1. In germline, CDR1 is MGHRA, CDR2 YSYEKL. The CDR3 runs 15 residues. The V gene end was trimmed by 2 bases and the J gene end by 8 bases; junction bases not matched to a gene: 8. The CDR3 DNA sequence: TGCGCCAGCAGCCAACCGACAGGGTGGGCCGAAAAACTGTTTTTT. Translation gives CASSQPTGWAEKLFF.

The chain uses TRBV9 and TRBJ2-7, with TRBD2 matching 7 bases. Germline trimming cut 0 bases from V and 7 bases from J; bases unmatched to any gene: 10. The CDR3 extends over 15 amino acids. Germline CDR1 reads SGDLS; CDR2 reads YYNGEE. The CDR3 here is CASSVGGSGLGEQYF. CDR3 in DNA: TGTGCCAGCAGCGTAGGGGGTAGCGGGCTAGGAGAGCAGTACTTC.

This chain uses TRBV7-8 with TRBJ2-2, with a possible D match to TRBD1 (6 bases). V was trimmed by 6 bases and J by 0 bases, leaving 11 bases between them. Looked up from germline, CDR1 is SGHVS and CDR2 is FQNEAQ. The CDR3 is made up of 15 amino acids. CDR3 residues: CASSTGQTNTGELFF. CDR3 in DNA: TGTGCCAGCAGTACAGGACAGACGAACACCGGGGAGCTGTTTTTT.

The rearrangement joins TRBV18 to TRBJ2-2; 8 nucleotides line up with TRBD1. The CDR3 covers 15 residues. Germline V gene data show CDR1 as KGHSH and CDR2 as LQKENI. Trimming took 6 bases from V and 6 from J; bases not matched to a gene: 9. CDR3 in amino acids: CASSRGQGEAGELFF. The CDR3, as DNA: TGTGCCAGCTCCCGCGGACAGGGTGAAGCCGGGGAGCTGTTTTTT.

The rearrangement joins TRBV11-2 to TRBJ1-1; no definite D call. The germline CDR1 and CDR2 sequences are SGHAT and FQNNGV. V was cut by 2 bases and J by 3 bases, with 7 bases left in between. The CDR3 is 13 residues long. The CDR3 reads CASSLIIDTEAFF. As DNA, the CDR3 is TGTGCCAGCAGCTTAATAATTGACACTGAAGCTTTCTTT.

This chain links TRBV9 with TRBJ2-7; D remains ambiguous. Germline V gene data show CDR1 as SGDLS and CDR2 as YYNGEE. The CDR3 covers 14 residues. Deletions cut 0 bases from V and 2 bases from J, with 9 bases between. CDR3 in amino acids: CASSVGNSAYEQYF. In nucleotides, the CDR3 is TGTGCCAGCAGCGTAGGTAATAGTGCCTACGAGCAGTACTTC.

The chain joins TRBV11-2 to TRBJ2-1; TRBD2 matches at 12 bases. The junction had 3 bases not matched to a gene; V was cut back by 4 bases and J by 5 bases. Germline V lookup: CDR1 SGHAT, CDR2 FQNNGV. The CDR3 length is 15 residues. As DNA, the CDR3 is TGTGCCAGCAGCTCTAGCGGGGGGGCAAACAATGAGCAGTTCTTC. Amino acid sequence: CASSSSGGANNEQFF. Drawing the rest from reference TRBV11-2 and TRBJ2-1, the complete variable domain is EAGVAQSPRYKIIEKRQSVAFWCNPISGHATLYWYQQILGQGPKLLIQFQNNGVVDDSQLPKDRFSAERLKGVDSTLKIQPAKLEDSAVYLCASSSSGGANNEQFFGPGTRLTVL.

The V and J genes are TRBV7-9 and TRBJ1-2; no definite D call. This CDR3 is 15 amino acids long. Per germline, CDR1 SEHNR and CDR2 FQNEAQ (reference sequence). The V end lost 4 bases, the J end lost 8 bases, and 20 bases lay between the germline ends. This CDR3 reads CASSSVGEALGGYTF. The CDR3 coding sequence is TGTGCCAGCAGCTCAGTGGGAGAGGCATTGGGAGGCTACACCTTC.

The gene calls are TRBV6-5 and TRBJ1-5; D gene unclear. V gave up 6 bases and J gave up 5 bases, with 17 bases separating them. Germline CDR1 reads MNHEY; CDR2 reads SVGAGI. The CDR3 extends over 15 amino acids. CDR3 bases: TGTGCCAGCAGACCGGTTGGAGCATACTATCAGCCCCAGCATTTT. This gives the protein CASRPVGAYYQPQHF.

The chain has TRBV7-8 and TRBJ2-1; tentatively, D is TRBD1 (6 bases). The CDR3 is 13 residues long. Germline V gives CDR1 SGHVS, CDR2 FQNEAQ. The ends were cut back, 5 bases at V and 5 bases at J, with 10 bases in the middle. The CDR3 sequence is CASSRNRDNEQFF. The CDR3 DNA reads as TGTGCCAGCAGCCGGAACAGGGACAATGAGCAGTTCTTC. Complete variable domain (other parts from reference TRBV7-8 and TRBJ2-1): GAGVSQSPRYKVAKRGQDVALRCDPISGHVSLFWYQQALGQGPEFLTYFQNEAQLDKSGLPSDRFFAERPEGSVSTLKIQRTQQEDSAVYLCASSRNRDNEQFFGPGTRLTVL.

This chain joins TRBV15 and TRBJ2-7; TRBD2 is a possible D gene (6 bases). Germline V gives CDR1 LNHNV, CDR2 YYDKDF (reference sequence). The CDR3 has 15 residues. V lost 5 bases to trimming and J lost 3 bases, with 17 bases between them. This CDR3 is CATSRLAGSGYEQYF. The CDR3 DNA follows: TGTGCCACCAGCCGATTGGCGGGGAGTGGCTACGAGCAGTACTTC.

This chain connects TRBV7-9 to TRBJ2-3; TRBD2 might be the D (7 bases). The germline V gene encodes CDR1 SEHNR and CDR2 FQNEAQ (reference sequence). This CDR3 has 16 amino acids. Between the trimmed V and J ends, which lost 2 bases and 1 base, there was a span of 13 bases. DNA of the CDR3: TGTGCCAGCAGCTTACGGGGGGCTGCGGGCACAGATACGCAGTATTTT. Residues: CASSLRGAAGTDTQYF.

This clone was detected ten times or more. The J gene is TRBJ2-7, the V gene TRBV7-9; no reliable D call. Deletions cut 5 bases from V and 5 bases from J, with 19 bases between. Germline V lookup: CDR1 SEHNR, CDR2 FQNEAQ (reference sequence). This CDR3 has 15 amino acids. CDR3 in DNA: TGTGCCAGCAGCCGGTCGGGTGCACGTAGTAACGAGCAGTACTTC. Its protein is CASSRSGARSNEQYF.

The chain carries TRBV30 and TRBJ1-3; D unresolved. Germline CDR1 reads GTSNPN; CDR2 reads SVGIG (reference sequence). The V gene lost 0 bases and the J gene lost 4 bases, with 10 bases spanning the gap. The length of the CDR3 is 14 residues. The CDR3 DNA sequence: TGTGCCTGGAGTGTATACAGCTCCGGAAACACCATATATTTT. Translated, it gives CAWSVYSSGNTIYF.

The chain links TRBV18 to TRBJ2-7, with 8 positions matching TRBD1. The CDR3 spans 15 residues. CDR1 is KGHSH and CDR2 is LQKENI in the germline V gene. The V segment lost 3 bases and the J segment 3 bases; nucleotides outside the gene matches: 7. The chain's CDR3 is CASSPAGQVFYEQYF. CDR3 nucleotides: TGTGCCAGCTCACCCGCGGGACAGGTTTTCTACGAGCAGTACTTC.

This sequence joins TRBV7-9 and TRBJ1-2, with TRBD1 matching over 9 bases. The V gene end was trimmed by 5 bases and the J gene end by 7 bases; junction bases not matched to a gene: 8. Germline V CDR1 and CDR2: SEHNR, FQNEAQ (reference sequence). The CDR3 spans 14 residues. Written as DNA, the CDR3 is TGTGCCAGCAGCCACACACAGGGGGCGAGTGGCTACACCTTC. It specifies CASSHTQGASGYTF.

V usage is TRBV7-9 and J usage is TRBJ1-3, with D perhaps matching TRBD1 (6 bases). V lost 1 base and J lost 2, with 12 bases in between. Germline V gives CDR1 SEHNR, CDR2 FQNEAQ (reference sequence). The CDR3 is 16 amino acids. The CDR3 protein is CASSLVQGKAGNTIYF. In nucleotides, the CDR3 is TGTGCCAGCAGCTTAGTACAGGGTAAAGCTGGAAACACCATATATTTT.

The rearrangement joins TRBV7-2 to TRBJ2-3; no definite D call. Trimming shortened V by 2 bases and J by 1 base, and 4 bases separated the two germline ends. CDR1 is SGHTA, CDR2 FQGNSA, per germline. The CDR3 loop spans 13 amino acids. In DNA form, the CDR3 reads TGTGCCAGCAGCTTACCCGGCACAGATACGCAGTATTTT. This codes for CASSLPGTDTQYF.

This clone was detected once. The rearrangement joins TRBV7-9 to TRBJ2-7, with D uncertain. V lost 1 base to trimming and J lost 9 bases, with 10 bases between them. This CDR3 region has 12 residues. Germline CDR1 is SEHNR and CDR2 is FQNEAQ (reference sequence). CDR3 loop: CASSLGLVMQYF. CDR3 sequence (DNA): TGTGCCAGCAGCTTAGGACTTGTGATGCAGTACTTC.

This chain connects TRBV5-8 to TRBJ1-5; TRBD1 is a possible D gene (6 bases). This CDR3 comprises 15 residues. The germline V gene encodes CDR1 SGHTS and CDR2 YDEGEE. The V end lost 4 bases, the J end lost 3 bases, and 14 bases lay between the germline ends. The CDR3, as DNA: TGTGCCAGCAGCCAGAACAGGGTAGCCAATCAGCCCCAGCATTTT. This encodes CASSQNRVANQPQHF.

This CDR3 reads CASNVRGGGAGELFF. CDR3 sequence (DNA): TGTGCCAGCAACGTGAGGGGCGGGGGCGCCGGGGAGCTGTTTTTT. J is TRBJ2-2 and V is TRBV3-1 (or the pseudogene TRBV3-2); a possible D gene is TRBD2 (7 bases). CDR3 size: 15 residues. V lost 7 bases to trimming and J lost 6 bases, with 18 bases between them. Germline V gene sequence: CDR1 LGHDT, CDR2 YNNKEL (reference sequence).

The chain is built from TRBV7-3 and TRBJ1-1, with TRBD1 matching over 7 bases. J lost 3 bases, V lost 10 bases, and 8 bases had no gene match. The CDR3 totals 13 residues. Per germline, CDR1 SGHTA and CDR2 FQGTGA. The CDR3 DNA reads as TGTGCCACCTCCAGGGACAGCGACACTGAAGCTTTCTTT. Translating gives CATSRDSDTEAFF.

The J gene is TRBJ1-1, the V gene TRBV11-2; D remains ambiguous. V gave up 1 base and J gave up 1 base, with 7 bases separating them. The length of the CDR3 is 14 residues. CDR1 and CDR2 (germline): SGHAT, FQNNGV. The CDR3 region is CASSLGLENTEAFF. The CDR3 nucleotides read TGTGCCAGCAGCTTAGGACTAGAGAACACTGAAGCTTTCTTT.

This chain connects TRBV19 to TRBJ2-7, with D possibly being TRBD2 (5 bases). Looked up from germline, CDR1 is LNHDA and CDR2 is SQIVND (reference sequence). This CDR3 has 12 amino acids. Trimming shortened V by 6 bases and J by 7 bases, and 13 bases separated the two germline ends. CDR3 nucleotides: TGTGCCAGTAGAGGGAGAATGGAGGAGCAGTACTTC. Translated, it gives CASRGRMEEQYF.